This TCR beta chain was documented in a study of T-cell reconstitution after alpha-beta-depleted transplantation in children. V lost 4 bases to trimming and J lost 4 bases, with 20 bases between them. In germline, CDR1 is SGHTA, CDR2 FQGNSA. The length of the CDR3 is 16 residues. Unique molecular identifiers tagged the TCRbeta library. Each CDR3 protein is one row after TCRdb ran MiXCR on the PCR reads. The table includes around 600,000 distinct CDR3 sequences, under 12% detected once. The chain has TRBV7-2 and TRBJ2-7; TRBD1 is a possible D gene (6 bases). This clonotype originated in a human donor who donated a stem cell graft to a child with acute myeloid leukemia. The sample here was PBMCs from the stem cell graft donor, taken from the stem cell graft. CDR3 sequence: CASSYKDGQGSYEQYF. CDR3 DNA: TGTGCCAGCAGCTACAAGGATGGGCAGGGGAGTTACGAGCAGTACTTC.